This passage covers 11 T cell receptor beta chains from one sample sequenced in a study of blood T cells in healthy people across ages. The use of a sample-barcoded 5' primer and a J-beta primer mix characterized a second PCR of about 6 to 11 cycles. Using its own MiXCR run on the 5' RACE reads, TCRdb lists one record per CDR3 protein. The sample has roughly 2 million distinct CDR3 sequences; just under 50% are singletons. Sequenced: blood. Source of these receptors: a woman aged 40 to 55 in good health.

Concerning this clonotype: One junction end disagrees with the germline gene, perhaps due to a read error. The chain carries TRBV5-5 and TRBJ2-4, with 7 positions matching TRBD2. CDR1 and CDR2 (germline): SGHKS, YYEKEE (reference sequence). The CDR3 is 14 amino acids. CDR3 in amino acids: CTSSLSTSRTQQYF. CDR3 coding DNA: TGTACCAGCAGCTTGTCGACTAGCAGAACCCAGCAGTACTTC.

Points on this clonotype: A much larger clone is a single base away; this may be a read error. CDR3 DNA: TGTGCCAGCGCCCACGGCCGGGGGGATTACAATGAGCAGTTCTTC. This encodes CASAHGRGDYNEQFF. V and J are TRBV12-3 or TRBV12-4 and TRBJ2-1; 7 bases agree with TRBD2. With V trimmed by 8 bases and J by 4 bases, 11 bases remained unmatched. The CDR3 extends over 15 amino acids.

Only a few counts were recorded for this clonotype. The rearrangement links TRBV9 to TRBJ2-3, with TRBD2 identical over 9 bases. Unmatched junction bases numbered 4, after V lost 4 bases and J lost 4 bases. CDR1 is SGDLS, CDR2 YYNGEE, per germline. This CDR3 comprises 14 residues. The CDR3 protein is CASSPSGAADTQYF. The CDR3 DNA reads as TGTGCCAGCAGCCCTAGCGGGGCGGCAGATACGCAGTATTTT.

Ten or more counts support this clonotype. The chain uses TRBV6-6 and TRBJ1-4; 9 nucleotides line up with TRBD1. This CDR3 is 14 amino acids long. CDR1 and CDR2 (germline): MNHNY, SVGAGI (reference sequence). V shed 6 bases, J shed 5 bases, and the junction held 4 bases outside the gene matches. CDR3 loop: CASRRQGGNEKLFF. In DNA, the CDR3 is TGTGCCAGCAGACGACAGGGGGGAAATGAAAAACTGTTTTTT.

The chain is built from TRBV10-3 and TRBJ1-2, with D unclear. The V gene's germline CDR1 is ENHRY and CDR2 SYGVKD. The ends were cut back, 4 bases at V and 2 bases at J, with 14 bases in the middle. The CDR3 consists of 15 residues. DNA for the CDR3: TGTGCCATCAGTGTACATGAAGCCAGGAACTATGGCTACACCTTC. Protein: CAISVHEARNYGYTF.

This clonotype was counted at least ten times. This sequence joins TRBV6-2 or TRBV6-3 and TRBJ2-7; 7 bases fit TRBD1. The CDR3 sequence is 14 residues long. The V gene's germline CDR1 is MNHEY and CDR2 SVGEGT. The J segment lost 7 bases and the V segment lost 6 bases, leaving 12 bases of the junction unmatched. The CDR3 DNA reads as TGTGCCAGCAGACGGGACAGCCGATTGGGTGAGCAGTACTTC. Residues: CASRRDSRLGEQYF.

V gene TRBV28 combines with J gene TRBJ2-7; 9 bases fit TRBD1. This CDR3 has 18 amino acids. Germline V gene sequence: CDR1 MDHEN, CDR2 SYDVKM. The ends lost 4 bases at V and 0 bases at J; junction bases unmatched: 13. The CDR3 spells CASSSLPSDRGYSYEQYF. CDR3 coding DNA: TGTGCCAGCAGTTCTCTTCCCTCGGACAGGGGCTACTCCTACGAGCAGTACTTC.

Only one count was recorded for this clonotype. The chain carries TRBV29-1 and TRBJ1-2, with 8 bases identical to TRBD1. The germline gives CDR1 SQVTM, CDR2 ANQGSEA. Losses at the gene ends were 4 bases for V and 5 bases for J; bases not matched to a gene: 3. CDR3 length: 12 amino acids. CDR3 residues: CSVVGTGYGYTF. CDR3 nucleotides: TGCAGCGTTGTGGGGACAGGTTATGGCTACACCTTC. Together with reference TRBV29-1 and TRBJ1-2, the CDR3 gives the full variable domain: SAVISQKPSRDICQRGTSLTIQCQVDSQVTMMFWYRQQPGQSLTLIATANQGSEATYESGFVIDKFPISRPNLTFSTLTVSNMSPEDSSIYLCSVVGTGYGYTFGSGTRLTVV.

This clonotype was counted a few times. The rearrangement uses TRBV10-3 and TRBJ2-6; 10 positions match TRBD1. V gave up 4 bases and J gave up 0 bases; unmatched junction bases: 9. The germline gives CDR1 ENHRY, CDR2 SYGVKD. The CDR3 runs to 19 residues. For the CDR3, the DNA is TGTGCCATCAGTGCAACGGACAGGGGGTTTTCCTCTGGGGCCAACGTCCTGACTTTC. Translation: CAISATDRGFSSGANVLTF.

This clonotype turned up a few times. The chain couples TRBV19 to TRBJ1-2; no clear D. The V gene's germline CDR1 is LNHDA and CDR2 SQIVND (reference sequence). This CDR3 comprises 12 residues. Deletions cut 3 bases from V and 3 bases from J, with 5 bases between. The CDR3 bases are TGTGCCAGTAGTATTTGGGACTATGGCTACACCTTC. Protein product: CASSIWDYGYTF.

This sequence joins TRBV20-1 and TRBJ2-1; the match to TRBD1 covers 8 bases. V lost 0 bases, J lost 8 bases, and 9 bases stayed unmatched. The CDR3 length is 15 residues. The germline CDR1 and CDR2 sequences are DFQATT and SNEGSKA (reference sequence). CDR3 in amino acids: CSARDQGAPRDEQFF. The CDR3 nucleotides are TGCAGTGCTAGAGATCAGGGGGCGCCTCGAGATGAGCAGTTCTTC.